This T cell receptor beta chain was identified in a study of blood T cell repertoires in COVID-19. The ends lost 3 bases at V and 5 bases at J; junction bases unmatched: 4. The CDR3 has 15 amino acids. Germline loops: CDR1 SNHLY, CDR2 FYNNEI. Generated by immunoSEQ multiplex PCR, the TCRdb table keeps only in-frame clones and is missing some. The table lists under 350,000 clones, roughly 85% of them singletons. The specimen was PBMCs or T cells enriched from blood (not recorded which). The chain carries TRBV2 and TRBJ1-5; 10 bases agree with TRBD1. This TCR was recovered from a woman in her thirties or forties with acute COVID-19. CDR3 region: CASSERQGAYQPQHF. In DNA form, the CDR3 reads TGTGCCAGCAGTGAGCGACAGGGGGCGTATCAGCCCCAGCATTTT.